A selection of T cell receptor beta chains follows, all from one sample in a study of a mutant IDH1 vaccine in newly diagnosed glioma. Measured with immunoSEQ multiplex PCR; TCRdb has only the in-frame clones, and not every one. This sample has about 34,000 clones, with around 80% found just once. The sample in question was peripheral blood mononuclear cells (PBMCs), obtained from a glioma patient treated with radiotherapy, temozolomide or both. The origin of the receptors is a man aged 45-65 years with glioma. Some clones in this sample may be carry-over from other donors' samples. CDR3s include the opening cysteine and the closing phenylalanine or tryptophan. A D gene is named only where the DNA matches it firmly. Clone size is stated in some rows and not others, as once, few, many or a class when expanded.

CDR3aa: CASSGRSSEAFF
CDR3nt: TGTGCCAGCAGCGGGAGAAGTAGCGAAGCTTTCTTT
j_gene: TRBJ1-1
abundance: -
d_gene: -
v_gene: TRBV9

CDR3aa: CASRWGGLDEQFF
CDR3nt: TGTGCCAGCAGGTGGGGTGGGCTCGATGAGCAGTTCTTC
j_gene: TRBJ2-1
abundance: -
d_gene: -
v_gene: TRBV14

CDR3aa: CASAALYQETQYF
CDR3nt: TGTGCTAGTGCAGCTCTGTACCAAGAGACCCAGTACTTC
j_gene: TRBJ2-5
abundance: -
d_gene: -
v_gene: TRBV12-5

CDR3aa: CASSASGASTDTQYF
CDR3nt: TGTGCCAGCAGTGCCAGCGGGGCGAGCACAGATACGCAGTATTTT
j_gene: TRBJ2-3
abundance: -
d_gene: TRBD2
v_gene: TRBV6-5

CDR3aa: CASSLGSRAGNTIYF
CDR3nt: TGTGCCAGCAGCTTAGGTTCCCGGGCTGGAAACACCATATATTTT
j_gene: TRBJ1-3
abundance: -
d_gene: -
v_gene: TRBV7-8

CDR3aa: CASSLSAGYYGYTF
CDR3nt: TGTGCCAGCAGCCTCTCAGCAGGCTACTATGGCTACACCTTC
j_gene: TRBJ1-2
abundance: few
d_gene: -
v_gene: TRBV7-9

CDR3aa: CASSISMGPYEQYF
CDR3nt: TGTGCCAGCAGCATATCCATGGGCCCCTACGAGCAGTACTTC
j_gene: TRBJ2-7
abundance: -
d_gene: -
v_gene: TRBV7-2

CDR3aa: CASSRGNTGELFF
CDR3nt: TGCGCCAGCAGCCGGGGGAACACCGGGGAGCTGTTTTTT
j_gene: TRBJ2-2
abundance: -
d_gene: -
v_gene: TRBV5-1

CDR3aa: CASSEVLAGNEQYF
CDR3nt: TGTGCCAGCAGTGAAGTACTAGCGGGAAACGAGCAGTACTTC
j_gene: TRBJ2-7
abundance: -
d_gene: TRBD2
v_gene: TRBV6-1

CDR3aa: CASSTLGGYTF
CDR3nt: TGTGCCAGTAGTACACTGGGCGGCTACACCTTC
j_gene: TRBJ1-2
abundance: -
d_gene: -
v_gene: TRBV19

CDR3aa: CAWSDGGWGPEAFF
CDR3nt: TGTGCCTGGAGCGACGGGGGGTGGGGTCCTGAAGCTTTCTTT
j_gene: TRBJ1-1
abundance: few
d_gene: -
v_gene: TRBV30

CDR3aa: CASSSGQGAYNEQFF
CDR3nt: TGTGCCAGCAGCTCCGGACAGGGCGCCTACAATGAGCAGTTCTTC
j_gene: TRBJ2-1
abundance: -
d_gene: TRBD1
v_gene: TRBV28

CDR3aa: CASSVSSSGGYNEQFF
CDR3nt: TGTGCCAGCAGCGTATCCTCTAGCGGGGGGTACAATGAGCAGTTCTTC
j_gene: TRBJ2-1
abundance: -
d_gene: TRBD2
v_gene: TRBV9

CDR3aa: CASSIEGNQPQHF
CDR3nt: TGTGCCAGTAGTATTGAGGGCAATCAGCCCCAGCATTTT
j_gene: TRBJ1-5
abundance: -
d_gene: -
v_gene: TRBV19

CDR3aa: CASSYGERLGTQYF
CDR3nt: TGTGCCAGCAGTTACGGCGAACGGTTAGGGACCCAGTACTTC
j_gene: TRBJ2-5
abundance: -
d_gene: -
v_gene: TRBV7-9

CDR3aa: CASSLYALSNTGELFF
CDR3nt: TGTGCCAGCAGCTTATACGCCCTATCTAACACCGGGGAGCTGTTTTTT
j_gene: TRBJ2-2
abundance: -
d_gene: -
v_gene: TRBV7-3

CDR3aa: CASSSGGSLRTDTQYF
CDR3nt: TGTGCCAGCAGCTCGGGAGGTTCTCTCCGCACAGATACGCAGTATTTT
j_gene: TRBJ2-3
abundance: -
d_gene: TRBD2
v_gene: TRBV7-9

CDR3aa: CASSAPIAGGGDTQYF
CDR3nt: TGTGCCAGCAGCGCCCCTATAGCGGGAGGGGGAGATACGCAGTATTTT
j_gene: TRBJ2-3
abundance: -
d_gene: TRBD2
v_gene: TRBV5-4

CDR3aa: CASTLQLTQETQYF
CDR3nt: TGTGCCAGCACTTTACAGCTTACCCAAGAGACCCAGTACTTC
j_gene: TRBJ2-5
abundance: -
d_gene: -
v_gene: TRBV2

CDR3aa: CASSQAGGLAFF
CDR3nt: TGCGCCAGCAGCCAAGCTGGGGGGCTGGCGTTCTTC
j_gene: TRBJ2-1
abundance: -
d_gene: -
v_gene: TRBV4-1

CDR3aa: CAWSPGTGPTGELFF
CDR3nt: TGTGCCTGGAGTCCCGGGACAGGACCCACCGGGGAGCTGTTTTTT
j_gene: TRBJ2-2
abundance: -
d_gene: TRBD1
v_gene: TRBV30

CDR3aa: CASSVGTLTKETQYF
CDR3nt: TGTGCCAGCAGCGTAGGGACTCTTACCAAAGAGACCCAGTACTTC
j_gene: TRBJ2-5
abundance: -
d_gene: -
v_gene: TRBV9

CDR3aa: CASSQSGGYEQYF
CDR3nt: TGCGCCAGCAGTCAATCGGGGGGCTACGAGCAGTACTTC
j_gene: TRBJ2-7
abundance: once
d_gene: -
v_gene: TRBV23-1

CDR3aa: CASSLRGGTEAFF
CDR3nt: TGTGCCAGCAGTTTGCGGGGGGGAACTGAAGCTTTCTTT
j_gene: TRBJ1-1
abundance: few
d_gene: -
v_gene: TRBV5-4